Listed below are T cell receptor beta chains from one sample, sequenced in a study of cytomegalovirus exposure and HLA in healthy donors. Profiling relied on immunoSEQ multiplex PCR, and the TCRdb table lists in-frame clones only, not all of them. The repertoire includes approximately 200,000 clones, around nine tenths of them detected once, and roughly 1% sits in the top ten. Sequenced material: PBMCs. The receptors were gathered from a woman aged 18-29 years in good health and CMV-seronegative. Both conserved end residues are part of each CDR3. A D gene is named only where the DNA matches it firmly. Some rows have no size entry. The others give once, few or many, or a class for an expanded clone.

V gene: TRBV5-4; J gene: TRBJ2-7; clone size: .; D gene: TRBD1; CDR3 length: 14; CDR3 protein: CASSSRQGTYEQYF; CDR3 DNA: TGTGCCAGCAGCTCACGACAGGGGACCTACGAGCAGTACTTC
V gene: TRBV12-5; J gene: TRBJ2-4; clone size: .; D gene: .; CDR3 length: 15; CDR3 protein: CASGWGVSGANIQYF; CDR3 DNA: TGTGCTAGTGGTTGGGGTGTCAGCGGCGCGAACATTCAGTACTTC
V gene: TRBV4-1; J gene: TRBJ2-1; clone size: .; D gene: .; CDR3 length: 18; CDR3 protein: CATSKFSHLPFWANEQFF; CDR3 DNA: TGCGCCACCAGTAAATTCAGCCATCTACCTTTCTGGGCCAATGAGCAGTTCTTC
V gene: TRBV30; J gene: TRBJ1-2; clone size: .; D gene: TRBD1; CDR3 length: 13; CDR3 protein: CAWSPGGNYGYTF; CDR3 DNA: TGTGCCTGGAGTCCAGGGGGTAACTATGGCTACACCTTC
V gene: TRBV7-2; J gene: TRBJ1-6; clone size: .; D gene: .; CDR3 length: 13; CDR3 protein: CASSLHPDSPLHF; CDR3 DNA: TGTGCCAGCAGCTTACACCCGGATTCACCCCTCCACTTT
V gene: TRBV28; J gene: TRBJ1-1; clone size: .; D gene: TRBD1; CDR3 length: 15; CDR3 protein: CASSPPQGAFTEAFF; CDR3 DNA: TGTGCCAGCAGTCCACCACAGGGGGCGTTCACTGAAGCTTTCTTT
V gene: TRBV6-6; J gene: TRBJ1-1; clone size: .; D gene: .; CDR3 length: 10; CDR3 protein: CASRNWEAFF; CDR3 DNA: TGTGCCAGCAGAAACTGGGAAGCTTTCTTT
V gene: TRBV28; J gene: TRBJ2-7; clone size: .; D gene: .; CDR3 length: 14; CDR3 protein: CASSKDSGSYEQYF; CDR3 DNA: TGTGCCAGCAGTAAAGACAGCGGGTCCTACGAGCAGTACTTC
V gene: TRBV5-1; J gene: TRBJ1-2; clone size: few; D gene: .; CDR3 length: 15; CDR3 protein: CASSFASRAGYGYTF; CDR3 DNA: TGCGCCAGCAGCTTCGCCTCCCGGGCAGGGTATGGCTACACCTTC
V gene: TRBV2; J gene: TRBJ1-5; clone size: .; D gene: .; CDR3 length: 15; CDR3 protein: CASRGRGIGSQPQHF; CDR3 DNA: TGTGCCAGCAGAGGAAGGGGGATCGGATCTCAGCCCCAGCATTTT
V gene: TRBV29-1; J gene: TRBJ2-1; clone size: .; D gene: .; CDR3 length: 18; CDR3 protein: CSVDEPTLSSGKGPEQFF; CDR3 DNA: TGCAGCGTTGATGAACCGACGCTAAGCTCCGGAAAGGGGCCTGAGCAGTTCTTC
V gene: TRBV5-1; J gene: TRBJ1-1; clone size: .; D gene: .; CDR3 length: 13; CDR3 protein: CASTDGGRTEAFF; CDR3 DNA: TGCGCCAGCACCGATGGGGGCCGTACTGAAGCTTTCTTT
V gene: TRBV7-6; J gene: TRBJ2-1; clone size: .; D gene: TRBD1; CDR3 length: 14; CDR3 protein: CASRRQGVVNEQFF; CDR3 DNA: TGTGCCAGCAGAAGACAGGGGGTGGTCAATGAGCAGTTCTTC
V gene: TRBV12-5; J gene: TRBJ2-2; clone size: .; D gene: TRBD2; CDR3 length: 14; CDR3 protein: CASRREGHSGELFF; CDR3 DNA: TGTGCTAGCAGACGGGAGGGCCATTCCGGGGAGCTGTTTTTT
V gene: TRBV5-8; J gene: TRBJ2-6; clone size: .; D gene: .; CDR3 length: 14; CDR3 protein: CASSGLSGANVLTF; CDR3 DNA: TGTGCCAGCAGCGGACTTTCTGGGGCCAACGTCCTGACTTTC
V gene: TRBV30; J gene: TRBJ2-7; clone size: .; D gene: TRBD1; CDR3 length: 15; CDR3 protein: CAWSVGLGQPYEQYF; CDR3 DNA: TGTGCCTGGAGTGTTGGGTTGGGACAGCCCTACGAGCAGTACTTC
V gene: TRBV4-1; J gene: TRBJ2-3; clone size: .; D gene: TRBD2; CDR3 length: 19; CDR3 protein: CASSQDDNDMRGGTDTQYF; CDR3 DNA: TGCGCCAGCAGCCAAGATGATAATGATATGCGGGGGGGCACAGATACGCAGTATTTT
V gene: TRBV30; J gene: TRBJ1-1; clone size: once; D gene: .; CDR3 length: 13; CDR3 protein: CAWKGEWNTEAFF; CDR3 DNA: TGTGCCTGGAAGGGGGAATGGAACACTGAAGCTTTCTTT
V gene: TRBV9; J gene: TRBJ2-7; clone size: .; D gene: TRBD2; CDR3 length: 20; CDR3 protein: CASSQNPTGTSGSHSYEQYF; CDR3 DNA: TGTGCCAGCAGCCAAAACCCCACCGGGACTAGCGGGAGCCACTCCTACGAGCAGTACTTC
V gene: TRBV5-1; J gene: TRBJ2-7; clone size: .; D gene: TRBD2; CDR3 length: 14; CDR3 protein: CASTLASGSYEQYF; CDR3 DNA: TGCGCCAGCACCCTCGCTAGCGGCTCCTACGAGCAGTACTTC
V gene: TRBV2; J gene: TRBJ1-1; clone size: .; D gene: TRBD1; CDR3 length: 14; CDR3 protein: CASAPFRGHTEAFF; CDR3 DNA: TGTGCCAGCGCACCCTTCAGGGGGCACACTGAAGCTTTCTTT
V gene: TRBV5-1; J gene: TRBJ2-7; clone size: .; D gene: .; CDR3 length: 16; CDR3 protein: CASSLGPTGGDHEQYF; CDR3 DNA: TGCGCCAGCAGCTTGGGTCCCACAGGGGGGGATCACGAGCAGTACTTC
V gene: TRBV5-4; J gene: TRBJ1-1; clone size: .; D gene: .; CDR3 length: 13; CDR3 protein: CASSQGRNTEAFF; CDR3 DNA: TGTGCCAGCAGCCAGGGGCGAAACACTGAAGCTTTCTTT
V gene: TRBV5-1; J gene: TRBJ1-1; clone size: .; D gene: .; CDR3 length: 14; CDR3 protein: CASSLAGMNTEAFF; CDR3 DNA: TGCGCCAGCAGCTTGGCAGGCATGAACACTGAAGCTTTCTTT
V gene: TRBV7-9; J gene: TRBJ2-2; clone size: few; D gene: .; CDR3 length: 15; CDR3 protein: CASSFADTNTGELFF; CDR3 DNA: TGTGCCAGCAGCTTCGCGGACACCAACACCGGGGAGCTGTTTTTT
V gene: TRBV7-8; J gene: TRBJ2-7; clone size: few; D gene: .; CDR3 length: 14; CDR3 protein: CASRSSESWAEQYF; CDR3 DNA: TGTGCCAGCAGATCTTCCGAGTCCTGGGCCGAGCAGTACTTC
V gene: TRBV10-3; J gene: TRBJ1-2; clone size: .; D gene: .; CDR3 length: 14; CDR3 protein: CAISRLDSNYGYTF; CDR3 DNA: TGTGCCATCAGTAGGTTGGACTCAAACTATGGCTACACCTTC
V gene: TRBV7-8; J gene: TRBJ1-5; clone size: .; D gene: .; CDR3 length: 17; CDR3 protein: CASSLLSTGESNQPQHF; CDR3 DNA: TGTGCCAGCAGCCTACTGTCGACAGGAGAGAGCAATCAGCCCCAGCATTTT
V gene: TRBV19; J gene: TRBJ1-1; clone size: .; D gene: TRBD1; CDR3 length: 14; CDR3 protein: CASSMTGENTEAFF; CDR3 DNA: TGTGCCAGTAGTATGACAGGGGAGAACACTGAAGCTTTCTTT
V gene: TRBV28; J gene: TRBJ2-1; clone size: .; D gene: TRBD2; CDR3 length: 15; CDR3 protein: CASRQSGNSYNEQFF; CDR3 DNA: TGTGCCAGCAGGCAAAGCGGGAACTCCTACAATGAGCAGTTCTTC
V gene: TRBV5-1; J gene: TRBJ2-1; clone size: .; D gene: TRBD1; CDR3 length: 15; CDR3 protein: CASSIPTGYGNEQFF; CDR3 DNA: TGCGCCAGCAGCATCCCGACAGGGTACGGCAATGAGCAGTTCTTC
V gene: TRBV10-3; J gene: TRBJ2-1; clone size: .; D gene: TRBD1; CDR3 length: 13; CDR3 protein: CAIRDSTNNEQFF; CDR3 DNA: TGTGCCATCCGGGACAGTACCAACAATGAGCAGTTCTTC
V gene: TRBV7-6; J gene: TRBJ2-5; clone size: .; D gene: TRBD1; CDR3 length: 16; CDR3 protein: CASSPNDRGGGETQYF; CDR3 DNA: TGTGCCAGCAGCCCTAACGACAGGGGAGGCGGCGAGACCCAGTACTTC
V gene: TRBV5-1; J gene: TRBJ1-1; clone size: .; D gene: TRBD1; CDR3 length: 16; CDR3 protein: CASSLVGQGSRTEAFF; CDR3 DNA: TGCGCCAGCAGCCTTGTGGGACAGGGAAGCCGCACTGAAGCTTTCTTT
V gene: TRBV25-1; J gene: TRBJ2-2; clone size: .; D gene: TRBD2; CDR3 length: 14; CDR3 protein: CASAGLGPTGELFF; CDR3 DNA: TGTGCCAGTGCGGGACTAGGGCCCACCGGGGAGCTGTTTTTT
V gene: TRBV7-8; J gene: TRBJ1-1; clone size: .; D gene: .; CDR3 length: 11; CDR3 protein: CASRRNTEAFF; CDR3 DNA: TGTGCCAGCAGGCGTAACACTGAAGCTTTCTTT
V gene: TRBV9; J gene: TRBJ2-1; clone size: .; D gene: .; CDR3 length: 17; CDR3 protein: CASSVVRDFPSYNEQFF; CDR3 DNA: TGTGCCAGCAGCGTAGTCAGGGACTTCCCCTCCTACAATGAGCAGTTCTTC
V gene: TRBV7-3; J gene: TRBJ2-3; clone size: .; D gene: TRBD2; CDR3 length: 16; CDR3 protein: CASSSGLAGAADTQYF; CDR3 DNA: TGTGCCAGCAGCTCCGGACTAGCGGGTGCGGCAGATACGCAGTATTTT
V gene: TRBV4-2; J gene: TRBJ1-5; clone size: .; D gene: .; CDR3 length: 14; CDR3 protein: CASTPGVANQPQHF; CDR3 DNA: TGTGCCAGCACCCCCGGCGTAGCCAATCAGCCCCAGCATTTT
V gene: TRBV2; J gene: TRBJ2-7; clone size: .; D gene: .; CDR3 length: 14; CDR3 protein: CASSASSPTYEQYF; CDR3 DNA: TGTGCCAGCAGTGCAAGTAGTCCCACCTACGAGCAGTACTTC
V gene: TRBV6-5; J gene: TRBJ2-3; clone size: few; D gene: TRBD2; CDR3 length: 16; CDR3 protein: CASSYRTSGSADTQYF; CDR3 DNA: TGTGCCAGCAGTTACAGGACTAGCGGGAGCGCAGATACGCAGTATTTT
V gene: TRBV27; J gene: TRBJ2-7; clone size: .; D gene: .; CDR3 length: 14; CDR3 protein: CASSSPGETYEQYF; CDR3 DNA: TGTGCCAGCAGTTCACCAGGGGAAACCTACGAGCAGTACTTC
V gene: TRBV15; J gene: TRBJ2-2; clone size: .; D gene: .; CDR3 length: 15; CDR3 protein: CATRRDSLNTGELFF; CDR3 DNA: TGTGCCACCCGTCGGGACTCTTTAAACACCGGGGAGCTGTTTTTT
V gene: TRBV10-3; J gene: TRBJ1-5; clone size: .; D gene: .; CDR3 length: 14; CDR3 protein: CAISLDISNQPQHF; CDR3 DNA: TGTGCCATCAGCTTAGATATTAGCAATCAGCCCCAGCATTTT
V gene: TRBV2; J gene: TRBJ1-1; clone size: .; D gene: .; CDR3 length: 14; CDR3 protein: CASLSDTLNTEAFF; CDR3 DNA: TGTGCCAGCTTATCTGACACCTTGAACACTGAAGCTTTCTTT
V gene: TRBV7-9; J gene: TRBJ1-4; clone size: .; D gene: TRBD1; CDR3 length: 19; CDR3 protein: CASSLARTGGAWTNEKLFF; CDR3 DNA: TGTGCCAGCAGCTTAGCCAGGACAGGGGGCGCCTGGACTAATGAAAAACTGTTTTTT
V gene: TRBV2; J gene: TRBJ2-1; clone size: .; D gene: TRBD2; CDR3 length: 14; CDR3 protein: CASSEPSGYNEQFF; CDR3 DNA: TGTGCCAGCAGTGAGCCTAGCGGGTACAATGAGCAGTTCTTC
V gene: TRBV11-2; J gene: TRBJ2-7; clone size: .; D gene: .; CDR3 length: 14; CDR3 protein: CASSLAPRSYEQYF; CDR3 DNA: TGTGCCAGCAGCTTAGCCCCCCGGTCATACGAGCAGTACTTC
V gene: TRBV19; J gene: TRBJ2-2; clone size: .; D gene: TRBD2; CDR3 length: 16; CDR3 protein: CASSIDLAGTTGELFF; CDR3 DNA: TGTGCCAGTAGTATAGATCTAGCGGGAACCACCGGGGAGCTGTTTTTT
V gene: TRBV5-1; J gene: TRBJ2-7; clone size: .; D gene: TRBD1; CDR3 length: 13; CDR3 protein: CASSNTPGGEQYF; CDR3 DNA: TGCGCCAGCAGCAACACCCCAGGGGGCGAGCAGTACTTC
V gene: TRBV2; J gene: TRBJ1-1; clone size: .; D gene: TRBD1; CDR3 length: 16; CDR3 protein: CASSERGGTGGTEAFF; CDR3 DNA: TGTGCCAGCAGTGAACGGGGCGGGACAGGGGGAACTGAAGCTTTCTTT
V gene: TRBV2; J gene: TRBJ2-5; clone size: once; D gene: .; CDR3 length: 16; CDR3 protein: CASRVTSGGTLETQYF; CDR3 DNA: TGTGCCAGCAGAGTGACCTCCGGCGGGACCTTAGAGACCCAGTACTTC
V gene: TRBV11-1; J gene: TRBJ2-1; clone size: .; D gene: TRBD1; CDR3 length: 13; CDR3 protein: CASSLTGMNEQFF; CDR3 DNA: TGTGCCAGCAGCTTGACAGGGATGAATGAGCAGTTCTTC
V gene: TRBV5-3; J gene: TRBJ1-1; clone size: .; D gene: TRBD1; CDR3 length: 15; CDR3 protein: CARSSTPTGVAEAFF; CDR3 DNA: TGTGCCAGAAGCTCAACCCCGACAGGGGTGGCTGAAGCTTTCTTT
V gene: TRBV6-5; J gene: TRBJ2-7; clone size: .; D gene: TRBD2; CDR3 length: 13; CDR3 protein: CAAARAGDNEQYF; CDR3 DNA: TGTGCGGCCGCTAGGGCGGGAGACAACGAGCAGTACTTC
V gene: TRBV19; J gene: TRBJ2-7; clone size: once; D gene: TRBD2; CDR3 length: 14; CDR3 protein: CASSTTAGVKEQYF; CDR3 DNA: TGTGCCAGTAGTACGACAGCGGGAGTTAAGGAGCAGTACTTC